This T cell receptor (beta chain) was profiled in a study of identical twins (dated by TCRdb to 2016 to 2017). With respect to the entire study: The study deep-sequenced TCR alpha and beta repertoires from monozygotic twins, unrelated adults of various ages and cord blood to test whether fetal clonotypes persist. Replicate twin experiments were performed at different times using different library preparation protocols to rule out contamination. On the study overall, not on this receptor specifically: In monozygotic twins, recombination models systematically underestimated out-of-frame TCR alpha sharing, but the models matched the sharing seen between unrelated individuals. Compared with coincidental sharing between unrelated individuals, out-of-frame TCR alpha sequences shared between twins showed an excess of sequences with low generation probability. Fewer insertions were carried by abundant cord blood beta clonotypes, a similar but weaker trend appeared in young adult naive repertoires, and no such trend appeared in memory repertoires. Because the same donors could not be followed over many years, the conclusions relied on cross-sectional statistical analysis. Invariant T cells such as MAIT and iNKT could partly confound zero-insertion analyses, although diverse VJ usage argued against such confounding for most clonotypes. The excess sharing between twins in beta out-of-frame sequences was weaker because fewer shared sequences reduced the signal-to-noise ratio.

Many counts were recorded for this clonotype. Its specific antigen is unknown. Base qualities are not at hand, and no much larger clone is one base apart. Inclusive of the bounding cysteine and phenylalanine, the CDR3 is 15 residues long. The read is trimmed to its CDR3 DNA, 45 bases read in frame from base 1. The junction shows trimming of 6 bases on V and 6 bases on J, and the gene matches do not reach 7 bases of it. The library was generated by 5' RACE. The sample was run on an Illumina HiSeq 2000. A universal primer binding site was added through template switching, and the final cDNA carried a unique molecular identifier so that TCR cDNA molecules could be counted accurately. Specific primers in the conserved constant-segment region were used to synthesize first-strand cDNA for TCR alpha and beta chains. To control for contamination, each cDNA library was double barcoded with a SMART-Mk sample barcode plus Illumina barcodes. Two successive PCR steps introduced TruSeq adapter sequences along with Illumina sample barcodes. The Illumina HiSeq platform was used with custom primers to sequence TCR alpha and beta cDNA libraries. Per the authors' processing: Raw reads were processed with MiGEC to extract unique molecular identifiers, and MiXCR was used to determine CDR3 positions. For each individual, recombination models were inferred using an EM algorithm with the repgenHMM and IGoR tools. The analysis of shared clonotypes was done with the tcR package in R, with sharing normalized by the product of cloneset sizes. Out-of-frame nonproductive sequences were analyzed to study raw recombination free of thymic and clonal selection effects. Using fastp trimming at Q25 and MiXCR clonotype assembly, TCRdb reanalyzed the public sequencing data and kept in-frame beta chains. Under each unique CDR3 protein, matching rows form one entry showing the most common genes and DNA. What appears here as the V and J calls and clone size reflects TCRdb's work, not the paper's. The sample includes about 810,000 distinct CDR3 sequences, with approximately 13% observed a single time. The top ten constitute around 1.5% of the sample.

Only healthy Caucasian donors were included. The twin cohort consisted of three pairs of female monozygotic twins, all aged roughly 18 to 29 years. Peripheral blood mononuclear cells were the source from which RNA for the TCR libraries was isolated. Another study also made use of these data, one on yellow fever vaccine responses in identical twins. From the second report: The T cell response to vaccination in identical twins was reported by the authors to appear partly convergent and partly personalized. The study precisely tracked vaccine-responding T cell clones in identical twins.

The clonotype was recovered from a woman aged 18-29 years in good health. The chain couples TRBV12-3 or TRBV12-4 to TRBJ2-1; 11 central nucleotides agree with TRBD2. Material for sequencing was PBMCs. The CDR3 region: CASRLIAGGSNEQFF. The nucleotides read TGTGCCAGCAGATTAATAGCGGGAGGGTCCAATGAGCAGTTCTTC.